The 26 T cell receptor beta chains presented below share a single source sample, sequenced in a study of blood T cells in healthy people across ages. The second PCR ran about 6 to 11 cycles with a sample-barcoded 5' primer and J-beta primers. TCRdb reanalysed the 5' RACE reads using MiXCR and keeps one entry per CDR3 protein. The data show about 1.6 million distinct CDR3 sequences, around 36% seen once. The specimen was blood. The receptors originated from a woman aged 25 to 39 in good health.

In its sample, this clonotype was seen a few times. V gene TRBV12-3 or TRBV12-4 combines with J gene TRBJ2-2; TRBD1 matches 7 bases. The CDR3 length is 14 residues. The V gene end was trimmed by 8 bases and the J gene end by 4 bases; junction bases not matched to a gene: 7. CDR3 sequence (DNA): TGTGCCAGCCTGAGGACAGGCTCCACCGGGGAGCTGTTTTTT. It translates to CASLRTGSTGELFF.

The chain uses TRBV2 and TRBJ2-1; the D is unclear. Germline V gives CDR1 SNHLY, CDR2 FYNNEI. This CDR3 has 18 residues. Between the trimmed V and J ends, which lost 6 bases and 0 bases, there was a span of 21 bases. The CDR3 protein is CASSVRLDYSSSYNEQFF. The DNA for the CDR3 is TGTGCCAGCAGCGTTCGCCTTGATTACTCGAGCTCCTACAATGAGCAGTTCTTC.

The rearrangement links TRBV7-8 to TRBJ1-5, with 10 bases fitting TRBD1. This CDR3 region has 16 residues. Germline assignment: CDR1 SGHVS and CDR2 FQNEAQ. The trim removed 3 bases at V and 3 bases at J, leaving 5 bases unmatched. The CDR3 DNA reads TGTGCCAGCAGCTTTACCGGGACAGGGGTCAATCAGCCCCAGCATTTT. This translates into CASSFTGTGVNQPQHF.

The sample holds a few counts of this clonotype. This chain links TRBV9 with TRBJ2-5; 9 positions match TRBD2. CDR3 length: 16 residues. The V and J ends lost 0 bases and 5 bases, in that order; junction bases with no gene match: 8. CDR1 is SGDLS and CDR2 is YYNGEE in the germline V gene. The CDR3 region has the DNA TGTGCCAGCAGCGTAGGCGGTAGCGGGAGTTTGGAGACCCAGTACTTC. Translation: CASSVGGSGSLETQYF.

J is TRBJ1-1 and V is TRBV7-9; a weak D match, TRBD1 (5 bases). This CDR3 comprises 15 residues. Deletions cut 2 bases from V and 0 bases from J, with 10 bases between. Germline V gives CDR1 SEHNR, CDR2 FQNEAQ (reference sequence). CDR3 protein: CASSLPQGMNTEAFF. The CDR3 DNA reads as TGTGCCAGCAGCTTACCCCAGGGTATGAACACTGAAGCTTTCTTT.

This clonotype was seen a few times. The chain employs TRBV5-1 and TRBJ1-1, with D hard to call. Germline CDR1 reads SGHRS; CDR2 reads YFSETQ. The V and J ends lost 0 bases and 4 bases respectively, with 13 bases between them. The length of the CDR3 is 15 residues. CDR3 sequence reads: CASSLAPSSGTEAFF. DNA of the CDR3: TGCGCCAGCAGCTTGGCCCCCAGCTCAGGCACTGAAGCTTTCTTT.

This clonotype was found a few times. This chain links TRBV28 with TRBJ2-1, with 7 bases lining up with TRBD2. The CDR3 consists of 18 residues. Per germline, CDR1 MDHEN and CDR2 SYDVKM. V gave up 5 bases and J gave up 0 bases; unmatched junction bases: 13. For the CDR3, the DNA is TGTGCCAGCAGTCCCGACTATGGGACTACCAGCTCCTACAATGAGCAGTTCTTC. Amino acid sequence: CASSPDYGTTSSYNEQFF. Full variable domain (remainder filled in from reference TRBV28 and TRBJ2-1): DVKVTQSSRYLVKRTGEKVFLECVQDMDHENMFWYRQDPGLGLRLIYFSYDVKMKEKGDIPEGYSVSREKKERFSLILESASTNQTSMYLCASSPDYGTTSSYNEQFFGPGTRLTVL.

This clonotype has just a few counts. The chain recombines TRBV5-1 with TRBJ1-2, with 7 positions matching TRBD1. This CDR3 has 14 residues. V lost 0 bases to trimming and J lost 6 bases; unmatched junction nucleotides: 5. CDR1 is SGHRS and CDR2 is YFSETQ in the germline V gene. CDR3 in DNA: TGCGCCAGCAGCTTGGAACAGGGGATAGATGGCTACACCTTC. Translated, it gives CASSLEQGIDGYTF.

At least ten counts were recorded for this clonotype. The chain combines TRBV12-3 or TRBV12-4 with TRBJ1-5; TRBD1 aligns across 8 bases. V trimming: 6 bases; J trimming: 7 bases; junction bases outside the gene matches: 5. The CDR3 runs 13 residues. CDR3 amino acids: CASSSTGGQPQHF. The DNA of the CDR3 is TGTGCCAGCAGCTCAACAGGGGGGCAGCCCCAGCATTTT.

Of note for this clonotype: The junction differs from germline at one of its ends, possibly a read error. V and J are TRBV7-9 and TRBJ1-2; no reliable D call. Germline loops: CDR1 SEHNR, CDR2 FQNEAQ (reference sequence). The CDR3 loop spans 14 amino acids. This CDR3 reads CTSSPRNSPYGYTF. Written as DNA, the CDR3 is TGTACCAGCAGCCCGCGCAACAGCCCCTATGGCTACACCTTC.

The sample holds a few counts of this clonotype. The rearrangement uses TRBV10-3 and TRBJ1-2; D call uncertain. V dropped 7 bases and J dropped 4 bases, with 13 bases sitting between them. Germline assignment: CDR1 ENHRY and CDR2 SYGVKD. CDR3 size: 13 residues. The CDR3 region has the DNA TGTGCCATCACCGGCGGGGAACCCTATGGCTACACCTTC. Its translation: CAITGGEPYGYTF.

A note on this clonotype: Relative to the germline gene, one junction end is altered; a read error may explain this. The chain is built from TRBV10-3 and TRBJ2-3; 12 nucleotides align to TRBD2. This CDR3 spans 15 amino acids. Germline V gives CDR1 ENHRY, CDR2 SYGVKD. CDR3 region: CSISELAGGADTQYF. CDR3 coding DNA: TGTTCCATCAGTGAGCTAGCGGGGGGGGCAGATACGCAGTATTTT.

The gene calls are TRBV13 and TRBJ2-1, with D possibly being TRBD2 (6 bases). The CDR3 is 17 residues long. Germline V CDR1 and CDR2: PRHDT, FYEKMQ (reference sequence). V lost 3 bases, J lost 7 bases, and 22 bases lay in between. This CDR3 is CASSFEGASGSRNEQFF. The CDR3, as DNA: TGTGCCAGCAGCTTTGAAGGGGCCAGCGGGTCTAGAAATGAGCAGTTCTTC.

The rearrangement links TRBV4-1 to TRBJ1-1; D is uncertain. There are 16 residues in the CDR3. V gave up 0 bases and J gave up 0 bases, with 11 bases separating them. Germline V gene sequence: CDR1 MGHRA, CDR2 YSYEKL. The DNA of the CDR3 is TGCGCCAGCAGCCAAGAGGAAACAGATATGAACACTGAAGCTTTCTTT. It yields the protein CASSQEETDMNTEAFF.

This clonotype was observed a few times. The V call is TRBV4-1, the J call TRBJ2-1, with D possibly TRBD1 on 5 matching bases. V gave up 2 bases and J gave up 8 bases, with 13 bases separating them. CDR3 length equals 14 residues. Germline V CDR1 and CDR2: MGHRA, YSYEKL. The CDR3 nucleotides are TGCGCCAGCAGCCAATTGGGGCTAGTAGATGAGCAGTTCTTC. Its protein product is CASSQLGLVDEQFF.

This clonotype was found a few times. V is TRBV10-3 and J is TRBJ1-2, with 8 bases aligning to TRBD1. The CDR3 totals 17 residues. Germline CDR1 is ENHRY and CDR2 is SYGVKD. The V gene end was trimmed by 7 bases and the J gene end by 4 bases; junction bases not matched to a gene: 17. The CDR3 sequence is CAINNERRDRTIYGYTF. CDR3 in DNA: TGTGCCATCAACAATGAACGACGGGACAGGACCATCTATGGCTACACCTTC.

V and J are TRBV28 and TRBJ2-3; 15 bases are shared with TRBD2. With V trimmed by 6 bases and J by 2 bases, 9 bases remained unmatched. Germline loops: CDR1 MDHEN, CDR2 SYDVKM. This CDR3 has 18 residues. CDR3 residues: CASSSGTSGRRYTDTQYF. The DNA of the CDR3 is TGTGCCAGCAGCTCCGGGACTAGCGGGAGGAGGTACACAGATACGCAGTATTTT.

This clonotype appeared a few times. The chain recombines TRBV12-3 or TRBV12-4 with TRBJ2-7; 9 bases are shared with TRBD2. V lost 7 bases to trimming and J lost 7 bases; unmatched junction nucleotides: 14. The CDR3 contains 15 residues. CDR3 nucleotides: TGTGCCAGCACCCCCCGTGCGGGAGGGTCTGTGGAGCAGTACTTC. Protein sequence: CASTPRAGGSVEQYF.

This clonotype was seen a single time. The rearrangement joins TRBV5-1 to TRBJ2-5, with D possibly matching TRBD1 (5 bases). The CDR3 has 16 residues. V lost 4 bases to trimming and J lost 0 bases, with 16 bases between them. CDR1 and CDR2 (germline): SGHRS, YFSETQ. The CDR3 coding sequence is TGCGCCAGCAGCCTGACCCGGACAAACTACCAAGAGACCCAGTACTTC. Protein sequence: CASSLTRTNYQETQYF.

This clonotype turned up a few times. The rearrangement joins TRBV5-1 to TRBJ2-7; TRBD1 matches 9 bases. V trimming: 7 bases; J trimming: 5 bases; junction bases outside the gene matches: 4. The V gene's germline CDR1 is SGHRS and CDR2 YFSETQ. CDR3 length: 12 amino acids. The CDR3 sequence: CASHRDRDEQYF. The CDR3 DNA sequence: TGCGCCAGCCACCGGGACAGGGACGAGCAGTACTTC.

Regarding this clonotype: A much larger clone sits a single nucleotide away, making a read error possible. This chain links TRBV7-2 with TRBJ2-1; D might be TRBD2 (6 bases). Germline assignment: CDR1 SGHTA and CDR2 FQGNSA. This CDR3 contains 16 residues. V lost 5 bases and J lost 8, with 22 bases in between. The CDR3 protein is CASSRGLVGGRDEQFF. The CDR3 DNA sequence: TGTGCCAGCAGCCGAGGGCTAGTGGGGGGTAGGGATGAGCAGTTCTTC.

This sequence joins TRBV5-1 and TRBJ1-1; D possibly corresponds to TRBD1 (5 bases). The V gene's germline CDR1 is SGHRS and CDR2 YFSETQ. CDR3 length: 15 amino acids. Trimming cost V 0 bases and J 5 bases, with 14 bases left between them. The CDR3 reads CASSLGRGRATEAFF. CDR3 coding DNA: TGCGCCAGCAGCTTGGGCCGGGGGAGAGCAACTGAAGCTTTCTTT. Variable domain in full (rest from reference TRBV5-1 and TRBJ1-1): KAGVTQTPRYLIKTRGQQVTLSCSPISGHRSVSWYQQTPGQGLQFLFEYFSETQRNKGNFPGRFSGRQFSNSRSEMNVSTLELGDSALYLCASSLGRGRATEAFFGQGTRLTVV.

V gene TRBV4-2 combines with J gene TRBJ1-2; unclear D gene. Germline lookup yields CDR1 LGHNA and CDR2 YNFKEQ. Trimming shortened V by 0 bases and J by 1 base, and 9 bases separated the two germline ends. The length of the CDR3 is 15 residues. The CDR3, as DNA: TGTGCCAGCAGCCAAGATTTAACCCTTAACTATGGCTACACCTTC. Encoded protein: CASSQDLTLNYGYTF.

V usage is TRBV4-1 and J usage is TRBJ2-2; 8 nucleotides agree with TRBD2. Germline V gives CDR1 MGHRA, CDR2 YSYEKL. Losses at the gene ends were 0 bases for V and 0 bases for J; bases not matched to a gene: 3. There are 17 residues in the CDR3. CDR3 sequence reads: CASSQERRGANTGELFF. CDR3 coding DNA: TGCGCCAGCAGCCAAGAGCGGCGGGGGGCGAACACCGGGGAGCTGTTTTTT.

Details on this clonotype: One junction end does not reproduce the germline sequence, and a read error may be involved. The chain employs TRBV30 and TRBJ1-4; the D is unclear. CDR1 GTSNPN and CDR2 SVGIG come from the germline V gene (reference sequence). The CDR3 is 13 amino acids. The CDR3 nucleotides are TGTGCCGGCCGGTCGTTGGCTAATGAAAAACGGTTTTTT. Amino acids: CAGRSLANEKRFF.

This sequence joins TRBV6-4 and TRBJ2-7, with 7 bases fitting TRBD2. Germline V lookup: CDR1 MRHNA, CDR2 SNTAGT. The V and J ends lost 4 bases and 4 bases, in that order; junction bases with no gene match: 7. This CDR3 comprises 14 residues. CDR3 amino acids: CASSVISGSYEQYF. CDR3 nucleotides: TGTGCCAGCAGTGTGATTAGCGGGTCTTACGAGCAGTACTTC.